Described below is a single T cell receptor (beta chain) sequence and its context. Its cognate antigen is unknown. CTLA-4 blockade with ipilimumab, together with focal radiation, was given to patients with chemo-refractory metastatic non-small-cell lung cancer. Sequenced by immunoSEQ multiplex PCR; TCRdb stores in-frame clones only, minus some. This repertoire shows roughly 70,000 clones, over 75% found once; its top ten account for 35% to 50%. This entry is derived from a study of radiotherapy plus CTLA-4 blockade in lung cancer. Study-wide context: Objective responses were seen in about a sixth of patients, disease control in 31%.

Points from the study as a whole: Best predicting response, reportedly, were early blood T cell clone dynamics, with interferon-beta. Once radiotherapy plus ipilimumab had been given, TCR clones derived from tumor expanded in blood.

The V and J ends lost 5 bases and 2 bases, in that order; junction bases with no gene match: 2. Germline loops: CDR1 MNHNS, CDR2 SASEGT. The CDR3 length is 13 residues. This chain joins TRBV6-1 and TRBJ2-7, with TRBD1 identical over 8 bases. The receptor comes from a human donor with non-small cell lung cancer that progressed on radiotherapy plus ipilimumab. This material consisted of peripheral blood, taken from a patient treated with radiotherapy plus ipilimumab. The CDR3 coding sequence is TGTGCCAGCAGTAGACAGGGGACCTACGAGCAGTACGTC. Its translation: CASSRQGTYEQYV.